This T cell receptor beta chain was observed in a study of cytomegalovirus exposure and HLA in healthy donors. This clone was counted only a few times. V lost 6 bases and J lost 5, with 16 bases in between. Germline CDR1 reads SGHTA; CDR2 reads FQGTGA. The length of the CDR3 is 14 residues. This PCR relied on a set of 60 Vbeta primers and 13 Jbeta primers. The data were produced by immunoSEQ multiplex PCR, yet TCRdb's version contains in-frame clones alone and is incomplete. The sample records hundreds of thousands of clones, approximately 85% being singletons. Sequencing used PBMCs. The sequence derives from a girl under 10 years old in good health and CMV-seronegative. V gene TRBV7-3 combines with J gene TRBJ1-2; D remains unclear. The CDR3 DNA reads as TGTGCCAGCAGGGCTAACGATCGGGTATATGGCTACACCTTC. Translating it yields CASRANDRVYGYTF. Full variable domain (remainder filled in from reference TRBV7-3 and TRBJ1-2): GAGVSQTPSNKVTEKGKYVELRCDPISGHTALYWYRQSLGQGPEFLIYFQGTGAADDSGLPNDRFFAVRPEGSVSTLKIQRTERGDSAVYLCASRANDRVYGYTFGSGTRLTVV.